The 13 T cell receptor beta chains presented below share a single source sample, sequenced in a study of T cell responses to AZD1222 COVID-19 vaccine. The assay was immunoSEQ multiplex PCR, and TCRdb's table has in-frame clones only and misses some. The sample records 110,000 or so clones, approximately 90% being singletons. Specimen: peripheral blood, collected on day 0 of MenACWY control vaccination. The source of these receptors is an adult in good health.

The V call is TRBV19, the J call TRBJ1-2; D possibly corresponds to TRBD1 (5 bases). Germline assignment: CDR1 LNHDA and CDR2 SQIVND (reference sequence). The CDR3 length is 14 residues. The ends were cut back, 2 bases at V and 10 bases at J, with 17 bases in the middle. The CDR3 loop is CASSIIGGVTVYTF. The CDR3 DNA reads as TGTGCCAGTAGTATAATTGGAGGGGTAACTGTCTACACCTTC.

The V call is TRBV6-5, the J call TRBJ1-2; no clear D gene. With 7 bases removed from V and 2 bases from J, the gap between germline ends came to 14 bases. Germline values: CDR1 MNHEY, CDR2 SVGAGI. This CDR3 has 14 amino acids. Here the CDR3 DNA reads TGTGCCAGCACCCTACATGGCCCAAACTATGGCTACACCTTC. It specifies CASTLHGPNYGYTF.

The V and J genes are TRBV2 and TRBJ1-4; D is ambiguous. The CDR3 sequence is 16 residues long. V lost 2 bases and J lost 6, with 16 bases in between. Germline-derived CDR1 and CDR2 are SNHLY and FYNNEI. CDR3 DNA: TGTGCCAGCAGTGAAAGGGCCCCTAACCCCTATGAAAAACTGTTTTTT. Protein product: CASSERAPNPYEKLFF. Full variable domain (missing parts from reference TRBV2 and TRBJ1-4): EPEVTQTPSHQVTQMGQEVILRCVPISNHLYFYWYRQILGQKVEFLVSFYNNEISEKSEIFDDQFSVERPDGSNFTLKIRSTKLEDSAMYFCASSERAPNPYEKLFFGSGTQLSVL.

The chain employs TRBV7-3 and TRBJ2-1; the match to TRBD2 covers 8 bases. The CDR3 is 15 amino acids. Germline V CDR1 and CDR2: SGHTA, FQGTGA. The junction had 2 bases not matched to a gene; V was cut back by 0 bases and J by 4 bases. CDR3 amino acids: CASSLTQRGYNEQFF. The CDR3 nucleotides are TGTGCCAGCAGCTTAACCCAGCGGGGGTACAATGAGCAGTTCTTC.

The chain carries TRBV12-5 and TRBJ1-6, with a weak D call TRBD1 (6 bases). Per germline, CDR1 LGHNT and CDR2 FRNRAP. Trimming cost V 3 bases and J 4 bases, with 19 bases left between them. This CDR3 region has 18 residues. The CDR3 sequence: CASGFLLGGSYYNSPLHF. CDR3 bases: TGTGCTAGTGGTTTTTTACTGGGGGGCAGCTATTATAATTCACCCCTCCACTTT.

The rearrangement joins TRBV4-1 to TRBJ2-1; perhaps D is TRBD1 or TRBD2 (5 bases each). The V end lost 1 base, the J end lost 6 bases, and 16 bases lay between the germline ends. Germline V lookup: CDR1 MGHRA, CDR2 YSYEKL. CDR3 length: 16 residues. DNA for the CDR3: TGCGCCAGCAGCCAAGTGGGGCGGACTCCGTCCAATGAGCAGTTCTTC. Translated, it gives CASSQVGRTPSNEQFF.

The rearrangement uses TRBV7-9 and TRBJ2-3, with TRBD1 identical over 7 bases. Per the germline V gene, CDR1 is SEHNR and CDR2 is FQNEAQ (reference sequence). The CDR3 spans 14 residues. After removal of 10 bases from V and 4 bases from J, the junction contained 11 bases not matched to a gene. CDR3 sequence: CAIRRDRDPDTQYF. Here the CDR3 DNA reads TGTGCCATCCGCCGGGACAGAGATCCAGATACGCAGTATTTT.

The CDR3 nucleotides are TGCGCCAGCAGCCCCCGGACAGGCACGAACACCGGGGAGCTGTTTTTT. It codes for CASSPRTGTNTGELFF. V is TRBV4-3 and J is TRBJ2-2; 7 nucleotides align to TRBD1. Per germline, CDR1 LGHNA and CDR2 YSLEER. V shed 4 bases and J 0 bases; nucleotides not matched to a gene: 5. The CDR3 consists of 16 residues.

In its sample, this clone was seen once. This chain uses TRBV6-2 or TRBV6-3 with TRBJ2-4; TRBD1 agrees at 9 bases. The germline CDR1 and CDR2 sequences are MNHEY and SVGEGT. CDR3 length: 16 amino acids. After removal of 6 bases from V and 2 bases from J, the junction contained 8 bases not matched to a gene. CDR3 amino acids: CASSSGQGLTKNIQYF. The CDR3 DNA is TGTGCCAGCAGCTCGGGACAGGGTCTAACCAAAAACATTCAGTACTTC.

This chain uses TRBV7-2 with TRBJ1-2; no firm D call. This CDR3 has 13 residues. Germline V CDR1 and CDR2: SGHTA, FQGNSA. Between the trimmed V and J ends, which lost 1 base and 8 bases, there was a span of 11 bases. The CDR3 loop is CASSLEVLRGYTF. The CDR3, as DNA: TGTGCCAGCAGCTTAGAGGTCCTAAGGGGCTACACCTTC.

The chain employs TRBV7-6 and TRBJ2-7; TRBD1 agrees at 12 bases. The CDR3 runs to 15 residues. Per germline, CDR1 SGHVS and CDR2 FNYEAQ. The V gene end was trimmed by 4 bases and the J gene end by 5 bases; junction bases not matched to a gene: 6. CDR3 sequence reads: CASSSGQGAINEQYF. DNA for the CDR3: TGTGCCAGCAGCTCGGGACAGGGGGCAATCAACGAGCAGTACTTC.

The chain carries TRBV19 and TRBJ2-7; 11 positions match TRBD1. Germline lookup yields CDR1 LNHDA and CDR2 SQIVND (reference sequence). This CDR3 is built from 15 residues. V lost 5 bases to trimming and J lost 2 bases; unmatched junction nucleotides: 5. Here the CDR3 reads CASSPGQGATYEQYF. The CDR3 bases are TGTGCCAGTAGTCCCGGACAGGGGGCCACCTACGAGCAGTACTTC.

This rearrangement joins TRBV7-2 to TRBJ1-5; no reliable D call. Trimming left V 5 bases short and J 4 bases short, with 6 bases between. The CDR3 length is 12 residues. CDR1 and CDR2 (germline): SGHTA, FQGNSA. The CDR3 protein is CASSARNQPQHF. The DNA of the CDR3 is TGTGCCAGCAGCGCTAGAAATCAGCCCCAGCATTTT.